This entry features one T cell receptor beta chain sequence. The sample originates from a study of control samples from healthy donors and cancer patients. Assay used: immunoSEQ multiplex PCR; TCRdb lists only in-frame clones, some missing. The table lists more than 100,000 clones, 90% of them singletons. Germline V CDR1 and CDR2: SNHLY, FYNNEI. The CDR3 has 17 residues. Trimming took 3 bases from V and 4 from J, leaving 19 bases between them. Sequenced: blood. The sequence was obtained from a man aged 18 to 30 in good health. The V call is TRBV2, the J call TRBJ1-5, with D perhaps matching TRBD1 (5 bases). The CDR3, as DNA: TGTGCCAGCAGTGAGGGTAGGGGTGGTCTGGGTAATCAGCCCCAGCATTTT. As protein: CASSEGRGGLGNQPQHF.